The T cell receptor (beta chain) under discussion was sequenced for a study of T cells expressing NK-cell markers (TCRdb year 2020). Context from the whole study: TCR beta-chain repertoires were profiled in sorted CD3+CD56+NKG2C+, CD3+CD56+NKG2C- and CD3+CD56-NKG2C+ T-cell subsets from about 8 donors. Seven of the eight sequenced donors were HCMV-seropositive and one was HCMV-seronegative. The study sequenced eight donors, all healthy volunteers chosen at random: three men and five women. Sequencing of the libraries produced 2 x 150 bp reads on Illumina HiSeq 2000/2500, MiSeq or NextSeq.

Note on this clonotype: Its binding antigen is unknown.

The sequencer listed for this sample is Illumina HiSeq 2000. The TCR beta cDNA libraries were made using 5'RACE template switching, a step that added both a universal primer site and unique molecular identifiers. Priming for cDNA synthesis came from the TCR beta constant segment, and two successive PCR amplification steps followed. The paper's processing steps were these. Reads were demultiplexed and grouped by UMI with MIGEC, and clonotypes were assembled and quantified with MiTCR. To remove erroneous sequences, TCR cDNA sequences were retained only when supported by two or more reads. The tcR package was used for downstream repertoire analysis, and clonotypes were matched between fractions using CDR3 nucleotide sequence together with V segment. VDJmatch was used to annotate antigen specificity against VDJdb, with one amino acid substitution allowed in CDR3. TCRdb reprocessed the sequencing reads and holds a single record per CDR3 protein sequence, with no DNA. TCRdb, not the authors, supplied the V and J calls. The sample's table covers around 260,000 distinct CDR3 sequences. Jointly, the top ten make up about 4.2% of the sample.

To determine HCMV serostatus, a commercial ELISA kit was used to detect HCMV-specific IgG in serum. Peripheral blood mononuclear cells were isolated from blood by Ficoll density gradient centrifugation. The germline V gene encodes CDR1 SGHAT and CDR2 FQNNGV. The CDR3 sequence holds 12 residues, the cysteine and phenylalanine included. Only the protein is available. Paper-wide results and their limitations: In five to seven donors, the dominant CD3+CD56+NKG2C+ clonotypes were found to rank among the top 10 CD8+ clonotypes and to make up about 1.0-7.0% of CD8+ T cells. Whether the expanded NKG2C-expressing T cell clones were specific for HCMV antigens was left unclear. Those dominant clonotypes were again the most abundant among CD3+CD56-NKG2C+ cells in a few donors, at about 28.3-60.1%.

Sequencing was carried out using blood T cells: a sorted CD56 or NKG2C T cell subset, CD4+ or CD8+ T cells, or bulk PBMC T cells (not recorded which). The V and J genes are TRBV11-2 and TRBJ1-1; absent DNA, TCRdb's TRBD1 call cannot be checked. This clonotype originated in a woman aged 18 to 75 in good health. CDR3 sequence: CASSGYRGRAFF.